These 23 T cell receptor beta chains originate from one sample sequenced in a study of cytomegalovirus exposure and HLA in healthy donors (dated by TCRdb to the late 2010s). Receptor libraries were prepared by the immunoSEQ multiplex PCR assay. A mixture of 60 forward primers for TCR Vbeta segments and 13 reverse primers for TCR Jbeta segments was used in the multiplex PCR. As stored in TCRdb, this immuneACCESS dataset retains in-frame rearrangements with V and J assigned. A fraction of the clones does not appear; measured against another copy, unresolved V genes explain less than half of the discrepancy, and the remainder lacks a known reason. A total of about 140,000 clones appear in this sample, 70% to 85% of them only once. 1.4% to 1.5% of the sample is taken by the ten largest. The sample comprised PBMCs. The receptors come from a man aged 25-45 years in good health and CMV-seropositive.

The chain carries TRBV7-2 and TRBJ2-1, with 16 bases matching TRBD2. Trimming at V came to 2 bases and at J to 8 bases, leaving 9 bases not matched to a gene. This CDR3 has 18 amino acids. The germline V gene has CDR1 SGHTA and CDR2 FQGNSA. CDR3 amino acids: CASSLMAGTSGRADEQFF. The CDR3 DNA reads as TGTGCCAGCAGCTTAATGGCGGGGACTAGCGGGAGGGCTGATGAGCAGTTCTTC.

The V gene is TRBV11-3, the J gene TRBJ1-1; 8 bases match TRBD1. CDR1 and CDR2 from the germline V gene are SGHNT and YENEEA. Trimming took 7 bases from V and 5 from J; bases not matched to a gene: 15. The CDR3 covers 16 residues. The CDR3 DNA follows: TGTGCCAGCACCTCCTCGGACAGGGCGAGTCGAACTGAAGCTTTCTTT. Its protein product is CASTSSDRASRTEAFF.

This clone has more than one count but fewer than ten. CDR3 amino acids: CASSSPGQAANYGYTF. The DNA for the CDR3 is TGTGCCAGCAGCTCCCCGGGACAGGCTGCTAACTATGGCTACACCTTC. This chain links TRBV5-6 with TRBJ1-2; 8 positions match TRBD1. V lost 3 bases to trimming and J lost 0 bases; unmatched junction nucleotides: 7. Germline assignment: CDR1 SGHDT and CDR2 YYEEEE. This CDR3 comprises 16 residues.

The CDR3 loop is CASSGNRGDYEQYF. The DNA of the CDR3 is TGCGCCAGCAGCGGAAACAGGGGAGACTACGAGCAGTACTTC. The chain has TRBV5-1 and TRBJ2-7; TRBD1 agrees at 7 bases. Germline values: CDR1 SGHRS, CDR2 YFSETQ. This CDR3 is built from 14 residues. Trimming at V came to 4 bases and at J to 3 bases, leaving 7 bases not matched to a gene.

The chain employs TRBV5-4 and TRBJ2-5, with 9 bases matching TRBD1. Germline V gives CDR1 SGHNT, CDR2 YYREEE (reference sequence). Germline trimming cut 4 bases from V and 2 bases from J; bases unmatched to any gene: 3. The CDR3 length is 14 residues. In DNA, the CDR3 is TGTGCCAGCAGCCCGACAGGGGGTCAAGAGACCCAGTACTTC. Its protein is CASSPTGGQETQYF.

The chain links TRBV19 to TRBJ1-5, with 9 bases fitting TRBD1. Germline assignment: CDR1 LNHDA and CDR2 SQIVND (reference sequence). This CDR3 has 14 amino acids. V shed 11 bases and J 1 base; nucleotides not matched to a gene: 6. CDR3 sequence reads: CAARQGGSNQPQHF. Here the CDR3 DNA reads TGTGCCGCAAGACAGGGGGGGAGCAATCAGCCCCAGCATTTT.

This chain links TRBV28 with TRBJ1-2; the D gene is possibly TRBD1 (5 bases). V was pared by 6 bases and J by 0 bases, with 11 bases between. Looked up from germline, CDR1 is MDHEN and CDR2 is SYDVKM. The CDR3 sequence is 14 residues long. CDR3 in amino acids: CASSLTATNYGYTF. The CDR3 bases are TGTGCCAGCAGCCTGACAGCCACTAACTATGGCTACACCTTC.

The genes are TRBV28 and TRBJ1-4; 8 bases fit TRBD1. The CDR3 runs to 15 residues. CDR1 and CDR2 from the germline V gene are MDHEN and SYDVKM. V lost 5 bases, J lost 8 bases, and 10 bases stayed unmatched. The CDR3 loop reads CASSRPQGVGEKLFF. CDR3 DNA sequence: TGTGCCAGCAGTCGACCACAGGGGGTAGGGGAAAAACTGTTTTTT.

This clone occurred once. The chain joins TRBV28 to TRBJ2-7, with 8 bases identical to TRBD1. V was clipped by 6 bases and J by 3 bases; unmatched bases: 13. Per germline, CDR1 MDHEN and CDR2 SYDVKM. This CDR3 contains 16 residues. The CDR3 DNA reads as TGTGCCAGCAGGGCAAGCCTCGGACAGGGTGTCTACGAGCAGTACTTC. Translated: CASRASLGQGVYEQYF.

This clone came up a few times. V usage is TRBV5-8 and J usage is TRBJ1-2; 7 nucleotides agree with TRBD1. Germline values: CDR1 SGHTS, CDR2 YDEGEE. The CDR3 totals 15 residues. J gave up 8 bases and V 4 bases, and 14 bases lay outside the gene matches. The CDR3 reads CASSRHLGTALGYTF. In DNA form, the CDR3 reads TGTGCCAGCAGCCGGCACCTAGGGACAGCCCTAGGCTACACCTTC.

V usage is TRBV10-2 and J usage is TRBJ2-5; the match to TRBD2 covers 10 bases. The CDR3 is 16 amino acids. Germline V gives CDR1 WSHSY, CDR2 SAAADI. Trimming at V came to 7 bases and at J to 1 base, leaving 9 bases not matched to a gene. CDR3 in amino acids: CASTPPASGGQETQYF. The DNA of the CDR3 is TGCGCCAGCACCCCCCCGGCTAGCGGGGGCCAAGAGACCCAGTACTTC.

This clone was observed a single time. This rearrangement joins TRBV11-3 to TRBJ2-7; 10 bases are a match to TRBD1. The CDR3 covers 16 residues. Germline CDR1 SGHNT, CDR2 YENEEA. Trimming removed 4 bases from V and 4 bases from J; junction bases left unmatched: 10. As DNA, the CDR3 is TGTGCCAGCAGCTCCAGACAGGGGGCTACTGGATACGAGCAGTACTTC. It specifies CASSSRQGATGYEQYF.

This clone was counted only a few times. The chain employs TRBV6-6 and TRBJ1-1, with D maybe TRBD1 (6 bases). CDR1 and CDR2 (germline): MNHNY, SVGAGI (reference sequence). Deletions cut 6 bases from V and 1 base from J, with 15 bases between. This CDR3 has 15 amino acids. The CDR3 nucleotides are TGTGCCAGCAGGCGTCACCAGGGACAGAACACTGAAGCTTTCTTT. Amino acids: CASRRHQGQNTEAFF.

The chain uses TRBV7-2 and TRBJ2-5; 7 bases are a match to TRBD1. V gave up 5 bases and J gave up 4 bases; unmatched junction bases: 4. The germline V gene has CDR1 SGHTA and CDR2 FQGNSA. This CDR3 is 13 amino acids long. CDR3 nucleotides: TGTGCCAGCAGCCTTAACAGGGGAGAGACCCAGTACTTC. Translated: CASSLNRGETQYF.

The genes are TRBV6-6 and TRBJ1-6; the D is unclear. The CDR3 runs to 14 residues. V was cut by 1 base and J by 10 bases, with 11 bases left in between. Germline CDR1 is MNHNY and CDR2 is SVGAGI (reference sequence). CDR3 DNA: TGTGCCAGCAGTTACTTGGAGGGCGACTCACCCCTCCACTTT. Translation gives CASSYLEGDSPLHF.

This clone was counted only a few times. The J gene is TRBJ1-1, the V gene TRBV6-5; D may be TRBD1 (5 bases). Germline loops: CDR1 MNHEY, CDR2 SVGAGI. Trimming cost V 6 bases and J 1 base, with 9 bases left between them. There are 13 residues in the CDR3. CDR3 coding DNA: TGTGCCAGCAGCCTCCAGGGGAACACTGAAGCTTTCTTT. Encoded protein: CASSLQGNTEAFF.

This clone appeared a few times. V and J are TRBV6-5 and TRBJ1-1; 8 bases are shared with TRBD1. This CDR3 region has 13 residues. The trim removed 7 bases at V and 1 base at J, leaving 2 bases unmatched. The germline V gene has CDR1 MNHEY and CDR2 SVGAGI. The CDR3 loop is CASTGQGNTEAFF. The CDR3 DNA reads as TGTGCCAGCACCGGACAGGGGAACACTGAAGCTTTCTTT.

This clone was picked up a small number of times. The chain couples TRBV6-5 to TRBJ1-2; D remains unclear. Trimming took off 10 bases at V and 4 bases at J, with 19 bases between the two ends. The CDR3 runs 14 residues. Germline assignment: CDR1 MNHEY and CDR2 SVGAGI. The CDR3 sequence is CATYSFPNPYGYTF. The CDR3 DNA reads as TGTGCCACCTATTCGTTCCCCAACCCCTATGGCTACACCTTC.

This rearrangement joins TRBV11-2 to TRBJ2-3; 7 bases agree with TRBD2. The CDR3 has 16 residues. V was clipped by 3 bases and J by 4 bases; unmatched bases: 10. CDR1 is SGHAT, CDR2 FQNNGV, per germline. CDR3 DNA: TGTGCCAGCAGCTTGACGAGCGGGATTCTTCCAGATACGCAGTATTTT. This gives the protein CASSLTSGILPDTQYF.

The V call is TRBV7-9, the J call TRBJ2-1, with 10 bases aligning to TRBD2. The V segment lost 4 bases and the J segment 1 base; nucleotides outside the gene matches: 7. From germline, CDR1 is SEHNR and CDR2 FQNEAQ (reference sequence). The CDR3 runs 17 residues. CDR3 residues: CASSWGLASLSYNEQFF. The CDR3 nucleotides read TGTGCCAGCAGCTGGGGACTAGCGTCTTTATCCTACAATGAGCAGTTCTTC. Full variable domain (remainder filled in from reference TRBV7-9 and TRBJ2-1): DTGVSQNPRHKITKRGQNVTFRCDPISEHNRLYWYRQTLGQGPEFLTYFQNEAQLEKSRLLSDRFSAERPKGSFSTLEIQRTEQGDSAMYLCASSWGLASLSYNEQFFGPGTRLTVL.

This clone was counted only a few times. The V call is TRBV6-6, the J call TRBJ1-4; perhaps TRBD1 as D (6 bases). V was clipped by 4 bases and J by 5 bases, with 14 bases between them. CDR3 length equals 15 residues. Germline loops: CDR1 MNHNY, CDR2 SVGAGI (reference sequence). This chain's CDR3 is CASSLPGTGNEKLFF. The CDR3 DNA reads TGTGCCAGCAGTTTACCAGGAACAGGGAATGAAAAACTGTTTTTT.

The rearrangement joins TRBV7-2 to TRBJ2-7, with 7 bases aligning to TRBD2. The germline V gene encodes CDR1 SGHTA and CDR2 FQGNSA. The CDR3 spans 15 residues. V was pared by 1 base and J by 2 bases, with 5 bases of the junction left unmatched. The CDR3: CASSLEVSGAYEQYF. The DNA of the CDR3 is TGTGCCAGCAGCTTAGAAGTCAGCGGGGCCTACGAGCAGTACTTC.

This chain uses TRBV19 with TRBJ2-1; 16 nucleotides align to TRBD2. This CDR3 is built from 19 residues. Germline CDR1 and CDR2: LNHDA and SQIVND (reference sequence). J was trimmed by 4 bases and V by 0 bases; bases with no gene match: 6. The DNA for the CDR3 is TGTGCCAGTAGTATAGAAGGGACTAGCGGGAGGGGGATTTACAATGAGCAGTTCTTC. Translating gives CASSIEGTSGRGIYNEQFF.